This T cell receptor beta chain was documented in a study of cytomegalovirus exposure and HLA in healthy donors (dated by TCRdb to about 2017). The study in broad terms: In an earlier analysis of roughly 590 of the donors, roughly 300 Gb of sequence data and 120 million or so unique TCR beta sequences from roughly 180 million T cells were reported. About 330 gigabases of sequencing data and around 88 million unique TCR sequences made up an early release that covered approximately 700 HLA-typed donors. The genetic ancestry cluster associated with self-reported Caucasian donors included over 65% of the 300 to 450 genotyped donors. The study was designed to test whether signatures of past pathogen exposure could be identified by cataloging public T cell receptors. The study profiled the T cell repertoires of hundreds of subjects by immunosequencing and related them to cytomegalovirus serostatus. Besides the first cohort of approximately 670 subjects, a separate validation cohort made up of some 110 different subjects was used. High-throughput TCR immunosequencing, statistical association of individual TCRs with disease status, and machine learning were combined to predict cytomegalovirus infection status. A later analysis re-analyzed previously published TCR beta repertoires from 650 to 800 donors and added high-resolution HLA genotyping to study TCR occurrence patterns. The later analysis used no new phenotypic data to find candidate immune exposures, relying instead on TCR beta sequences and their occurrence across donors. An earlier analysis of some 600 of the donors applied high-throughput TCR beta sequencing to assess whether each TCR beta V gene segment acted as functional or pseudogenic. Donor age, sex, ethnicity and CMV serostatus were collected together with the repertoire data. In a later genetic analysis, genome-wide SNP genotypes for about three fifths of the roughly 670 donors were used, and that subset was treated as a discovery cohort. Every discovery cohort repertoire had been produced on one sequencing platform. Both class I and class II loci were covered by HLA typing, at four-digit resolution. The number of typed donors differed by locus: about 620-640 for A, B, C, DRB1 and DQB1; approximately 540 for DQA1; roughly 600 for DPA1; and about 470 for DPB1. Because of strong linkage in the cohort, roughly five DR-DQ haplotypes were treated as single units for association and clustering. On average, roughly 240,000 unique TCR beta nucleotide sequences were sequenced per donor among 398 genotyped donors of the cohort, with 15% to 20% of those sequences being non-productive. Study-wide conclusions, independent of this receptor: A later genetic analysis reported fewer N-insertions in productive TCRs among donors in an Asian-associated ancestry cluster than the roughly 700-donor mean. Seventeen rarely observed V segments, including chromosome 9 orphons, were excluded from the earlier analysis of approximately 500 of the donors because counts were too low. Across donors, most TCR sequences were observed very rarely, whereas some public TCRs were present in many individuals. Strong co-occurrence of HLA alleles, especially DR and DQ, made assigning TCR associations to individual alleles difficult. Correlated functional status among segregating V segments might be attributable to linkage disequilibrium, but an unknown experimental factor could not be ruled out. In the study, about 150 TCR beta chains were listed as associated with cytomegalovirus. In a later analysis, most CMV-associated TCR beta chains were found to appear HLA-restricted, with HLA associations seemingly driven largely by CMV exposure. For the cohort, immune exposure information was limited to CMV serostatus. An association between a missense DCLRE1C variant and V-gene and J-gene trimming of TCR beta chains was found in a later genetic analysis and replicated in an independent cohort. An earlier analysis of some 590 of the donors showed that most TCR beta V segments appeared in productive rearrangements either about 87% or about 30% of the time, which broadly matched IMGT annotations. Because the 87-base-pair reads could not distinguish some IMGT-functional V segments, including TRBV6-2 and TRBV6-3, those segments were excluded. According to a later analysis, TCR association rates differed among HLA loci, with DRB1 alleles showing the most associated TCRs and HLA-C alleles showing the fewest. Specific HLA alleles were associated with over 15,000 TCR beta sequences at a false discovery rate of 0.05 in a later analysis. In a later analysis, HLA-associated TCR beta chains showed more clonal expansion and lower generation probabilities than non-associated chains that were equally common. The classifier was reported to diagnose cytomegalovirus status with high specificity and sensitivity in both the original cohort and the validation cohort. In this cohort, only TCR beta chains were sequenced, and detectable features were limited by the absence of alpha or paired-chain data. A further reported finding was that TCR beta sequences accurately predicted the HLA-A and HLA-B alleles for most subjects in the first cohort. Because some donors lacked HLA typing at each locus, the association tests relied only on the typed subset. The sequencing pipeline was judged likely to have produced a cluster of highly shared sequence variants as a technical artifact. According to the authors, the approach could potentially be generalized to other disease states and immunological phenotypes. Sequencing depth was assumed to be roughly uniform across donors in the presence/absence analyses, though that assumption may not hold. In a later analysis, several top co-occurrence clusters were reported to appear linked to parvovirus B19, influenza, CMV and Epstein-Barr virus. A few of the identified cytomegalovirus-associated TCR beta chains were confirmed in vitro to be specific for cytomegalovirus antigens.

In total, approximately 610 healthy bone marrow donors made up the cohort. At the time of sampling, every cohort member was nominally healthy, though immune exposures that went unrecorded were likely present. The donor tested CMV seronegative and was one of the 352 seronegative cohort members. A peripheral blood sample was collected from each donor, and TCR beta sequencing was performed on peripheral blood mononuclear cells. Genomic DNA extraction from the blood cell samples was performed with the Qiagen DNeasy Blood Extraction Kit. From the cysteine up to the phenylalanine, the CDR3 has a length of 13 residues. Kept here is only the CDR3 DNA, which spans 39 bases and is read in frame from base 1. Via the germline V gene, CDR1 is KGHSH and CDR2 LQKENI. Cut back by 3 bases and 0 bases, the V and J ends lie 5 bases apart. This clone has just one count. There is no known antigen for this receptor. Within one base of it there is no much larger clone, and no base qualities were kept. Other DNA sequences from this sample encode an identical CDR3 as well.

Receptor amplification or capture employed the immunoSEQ multiplex PCR assay. A mixture of 60 forward primers for TCR Vbeta segments and 13 reverse primers for TCR Jbeta segments was used in the multiplex PCR. The CDR3 region of rearranged TCR beta genes was amplified from genomic DNA with a multiplex PCR assay. Amplified TCR beta libraries were sequenced as 87-base-pair reads on the Illumina HiSeq System. From the authors' description of their analysis: A later analysis counted about 80 million unique TCR beta chains across the 550 to 700 repertoires, and around 12 million of these chains were shared by at least two donors. To remove PCR and sequencing errors, raw reads were error-corrected and collapsed into unique sequences using a nearest-neighbor algorithm that merged closely related sequences. Alignment of CDR3 sequences to IMGT reference sequences was used to assign V, D and J gene segments. For a sequence to be retained, a match of at least six nucleotides was required to both a V gene segment and a J gene segment. Rearrangements were classified as productive when the CDR3 lacked stop codons and remained in frame with V and J, and all other rearrangements were classified as non-productive. CDR3 was defined by IMGT convention, running from the second conserved V-encoded cysteine to the conserved J-encoded phenylalanine. The earlier analysis of 587 of the donors excluded sequences that lacked an unambiguous match to a single V gene segment. In an earlier analysis of some 590 of the donors, V segments were called functional above 56.7% productive rearrangements and were called segregating when the between-donor standard deviation exceeded 5%. To diagnose cytomegalovirus status from the catalog of TCR beta chain sequences, a statistical classification framework was built. V and J gene assignment, in a later analysis, came from comparing TCR nucleotide sequences with IMGT/GENE-DB human TR gene sequences. A later analysis assigned CDR3 sequences and most-parsimonious VDJ recombination scenarios with the TCRdist pipeline. In a later analysis, each TCR beta chain was defined by its CDR3 amino acid sequence together with its V-gene family, and reads without a unique V-gene family were excluded. As a way to deal with suspected cross-contamination and a sequencing artifact, a later analysis dropped 640 or so nucleotide sequences that were highly shared and had low generation probability. For each public chain, a later analysis derived a clonal expansion index from normalized ranks of inferred template counts within each repertoire. In a later analysis, generation probabilities were computed using a VDJ recombination model fitted to out-of-frame rearrangements, and the results were checked against IGoR. In a later analysis, TCR-TCR, TCR-HLA and TCR-CMV co-occurrence was scored with hypergeometric tests, and a repertoire-size bias correction was applied to TCR pairs. A later analysis estimated false discovery rates by permuting HLA or CMV assignments 20 times. In a later analysis, co-occurring TCRs were grouped using DBSCAN, with TCRdist sequence similarity added in when clustering inside HLA-allele-positive subsets. Repertoires with fewer than 30,000 or more than 120,000 public chains were left out of co-occurrence clustering, as were a handful of repertoires with anomalous nucleotide sharing. TCRdb holds this immuneACCESS table with in-frame rearrangements only. Some clones are missing; in checked studies, unresolved V genes explain under half, and the rest has no known cause. Clone size and V and J calls were adopted from that table, with D and trimming inferred from the DNA. This sample is represented by 150,000 or so clones; around 76% of them were singletons. The ten most abundant clones make up roughly 2% of the sample.

Source material: PBMCs. The rearrangement combines TRBV18 with TRBJ1-1, with the D gene not clear enough to name. The origin of this receptor is a female donor in good health and CMV-seronegative. The bases read TGTGCCAGCTCACCCGACATGAACACTGAAGCTTTCTTT. This gives the protein CASSPDMNTEAFF.